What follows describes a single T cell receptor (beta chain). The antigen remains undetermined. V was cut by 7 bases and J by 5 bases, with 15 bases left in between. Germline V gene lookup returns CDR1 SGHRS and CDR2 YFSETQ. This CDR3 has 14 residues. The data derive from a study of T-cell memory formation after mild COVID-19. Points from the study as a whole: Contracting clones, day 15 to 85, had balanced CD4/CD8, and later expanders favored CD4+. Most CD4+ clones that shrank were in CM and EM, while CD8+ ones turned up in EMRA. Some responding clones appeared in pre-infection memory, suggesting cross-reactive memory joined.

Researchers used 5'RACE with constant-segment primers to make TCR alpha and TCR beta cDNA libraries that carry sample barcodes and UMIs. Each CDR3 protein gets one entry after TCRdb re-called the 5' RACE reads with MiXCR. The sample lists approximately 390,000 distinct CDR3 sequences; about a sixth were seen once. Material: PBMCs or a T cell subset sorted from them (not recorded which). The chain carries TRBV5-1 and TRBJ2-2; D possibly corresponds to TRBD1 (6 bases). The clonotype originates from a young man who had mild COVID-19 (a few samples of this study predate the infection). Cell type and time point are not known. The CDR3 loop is CASSTGQQTGELFF. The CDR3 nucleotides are TGCGCCAGCTCGACGGGACAACAGACCGGGGAGCTGTTTTTT.